The TCR beta chain described here comes from a study of blood T cells in healthy people across ages. About the study: Per two T cells, template switching captured roughly one barcoded beta molecule. General study points: TCR beta diversity per million T cells fell roughly linearly with age.

The use of a sample-barcoded 5' primer and a J-beta primer mix characterized a second PCR of roughly 6 to 11 cycles. MiXCR was run by TCRdb on the 5' RACE reads, yielding one entry per CDR3 protein. This sample has hundreds of thousands of distinct CDR3 sequences, with approximately 40% found just once. This clonotype was seen once. Its matching antigen is unknown. This CDR3 is built from 16 residues. V was shortened by 0 bases and J by 1 base, with 12 bases between the two germline ends. CDR1 is KGHSH, CDR2 LQKENI, per germline. The sample comprised blood. The receptor was derived from a man older than 75 in good health. V gene TRBV18 combines with J gene TRBJ1-1; D perhaps matches TRBD1 (5 bases). The CDR3 DNA is TGTGCCAGCTCACCACCCGCAGGGCCATCGAACACTGAAGCTTTCTTT. Translating it yields CASSPPAGPSNTEAFF.